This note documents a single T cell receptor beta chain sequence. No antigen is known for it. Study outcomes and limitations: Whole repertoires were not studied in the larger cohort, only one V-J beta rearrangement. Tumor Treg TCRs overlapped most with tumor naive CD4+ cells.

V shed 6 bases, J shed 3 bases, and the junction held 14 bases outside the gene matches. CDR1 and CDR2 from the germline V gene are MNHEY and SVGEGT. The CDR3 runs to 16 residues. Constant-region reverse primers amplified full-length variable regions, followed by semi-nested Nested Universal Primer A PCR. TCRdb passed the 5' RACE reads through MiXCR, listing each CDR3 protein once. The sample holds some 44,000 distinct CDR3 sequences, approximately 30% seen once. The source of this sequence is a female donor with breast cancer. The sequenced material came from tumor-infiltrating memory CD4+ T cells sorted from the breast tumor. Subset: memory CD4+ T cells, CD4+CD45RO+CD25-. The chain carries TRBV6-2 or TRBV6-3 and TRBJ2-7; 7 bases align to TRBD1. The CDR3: CASREMGTVKDYEQYF. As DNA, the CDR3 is TGTGCCAGCAGGGAGATGGGGACAGTGAAGGACTACGAGCAGTACTTC.